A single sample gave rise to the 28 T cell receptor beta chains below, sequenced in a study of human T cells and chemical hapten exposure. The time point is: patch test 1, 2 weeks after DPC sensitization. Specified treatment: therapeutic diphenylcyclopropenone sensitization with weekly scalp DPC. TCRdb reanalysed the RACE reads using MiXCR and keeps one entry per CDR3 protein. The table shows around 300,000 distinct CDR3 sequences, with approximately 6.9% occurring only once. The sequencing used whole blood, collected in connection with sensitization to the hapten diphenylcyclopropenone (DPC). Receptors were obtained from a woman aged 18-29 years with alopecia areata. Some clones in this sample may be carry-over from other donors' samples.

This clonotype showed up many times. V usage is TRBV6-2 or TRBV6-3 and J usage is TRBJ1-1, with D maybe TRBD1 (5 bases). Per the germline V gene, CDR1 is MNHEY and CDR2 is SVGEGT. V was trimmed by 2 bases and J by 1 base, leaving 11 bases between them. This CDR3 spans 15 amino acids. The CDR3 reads CASSYGDSGNTEAFF. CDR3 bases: TGTGCCAGCAGTTACGGGGACTCGGGGAACACTGAAGCTTTCTTT.

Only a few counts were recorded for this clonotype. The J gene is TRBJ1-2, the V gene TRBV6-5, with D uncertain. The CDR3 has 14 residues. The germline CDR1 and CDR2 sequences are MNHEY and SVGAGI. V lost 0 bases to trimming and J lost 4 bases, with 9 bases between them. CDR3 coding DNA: TGTGCCAGCAGTTACTCGTTGCAGAGCTATGGCTACACCTTC. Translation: CASSYSLQSYGYTF.

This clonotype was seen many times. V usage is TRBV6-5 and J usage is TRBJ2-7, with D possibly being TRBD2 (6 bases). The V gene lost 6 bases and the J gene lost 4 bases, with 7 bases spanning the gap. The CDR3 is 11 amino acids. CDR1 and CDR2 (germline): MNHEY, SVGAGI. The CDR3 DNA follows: TGTGCCAGCAGGCGGGAATACGAGCAGTACTTC. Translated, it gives CASRREYEQYF.

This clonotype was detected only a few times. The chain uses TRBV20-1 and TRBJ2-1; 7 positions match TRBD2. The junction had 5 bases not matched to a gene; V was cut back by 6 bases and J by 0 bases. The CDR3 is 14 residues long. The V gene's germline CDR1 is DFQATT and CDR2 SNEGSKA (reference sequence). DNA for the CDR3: TGCAGTGCCTCTAGCGGCCCCTCCTACAATGAGCAGTTCTTC. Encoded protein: CSASSGPSYNEQFF.

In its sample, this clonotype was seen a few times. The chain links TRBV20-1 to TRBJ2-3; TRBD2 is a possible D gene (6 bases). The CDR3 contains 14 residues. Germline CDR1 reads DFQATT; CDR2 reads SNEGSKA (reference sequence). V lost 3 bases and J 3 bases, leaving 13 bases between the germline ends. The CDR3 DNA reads TGCAGTGCTAGGGGCGGACTATTAACAGATACGCAGTATTTT. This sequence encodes CSARGGLLTDTQYF.

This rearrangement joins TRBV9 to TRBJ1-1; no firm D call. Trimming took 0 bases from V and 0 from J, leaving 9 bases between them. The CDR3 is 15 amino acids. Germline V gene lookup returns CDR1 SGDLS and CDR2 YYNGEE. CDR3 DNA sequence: TGTGCCAGCAGCGTAGCTGAACAGATGAACACTGAAGCTTTCTTT. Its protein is CASSVAEQMNTEAFF.

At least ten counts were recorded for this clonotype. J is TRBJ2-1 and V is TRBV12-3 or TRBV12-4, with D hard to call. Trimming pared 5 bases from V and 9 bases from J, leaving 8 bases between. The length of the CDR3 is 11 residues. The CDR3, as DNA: TGTGCCAGCAGTCCTAGGAGTGAGCAGTTCTTC. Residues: CASSPRSEQFF.

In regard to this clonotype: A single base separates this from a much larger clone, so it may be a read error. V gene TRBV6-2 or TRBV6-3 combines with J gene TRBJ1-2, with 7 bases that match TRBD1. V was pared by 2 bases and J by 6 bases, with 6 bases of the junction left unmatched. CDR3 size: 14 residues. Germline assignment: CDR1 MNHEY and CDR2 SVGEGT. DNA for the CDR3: TGTGCCAGCAGTTACACGACACAGGGGAATGGCTACACCTTC. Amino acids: CASSYTTQGNGYTF.

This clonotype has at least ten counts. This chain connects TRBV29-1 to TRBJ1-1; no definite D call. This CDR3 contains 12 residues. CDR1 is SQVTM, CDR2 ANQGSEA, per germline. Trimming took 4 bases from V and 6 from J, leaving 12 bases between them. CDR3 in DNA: TGCAGCGTTGGTCTGGGGATCGCTGAAGCTTTCTTT. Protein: CSVGLGIAEAFF.

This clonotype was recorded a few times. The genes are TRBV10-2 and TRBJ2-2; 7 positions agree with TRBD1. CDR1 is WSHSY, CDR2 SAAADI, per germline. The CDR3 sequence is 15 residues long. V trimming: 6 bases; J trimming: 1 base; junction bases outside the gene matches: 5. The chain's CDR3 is CASRPGQENTGELFF. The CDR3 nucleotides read TGCGCCAGCAGGCCCGGACAGGAGAACACCGGGGAGCTGTTTTTT.

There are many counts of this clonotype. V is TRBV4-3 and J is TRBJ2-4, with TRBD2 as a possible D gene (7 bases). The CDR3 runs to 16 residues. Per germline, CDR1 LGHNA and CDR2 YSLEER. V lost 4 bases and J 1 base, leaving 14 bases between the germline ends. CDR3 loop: CASSPSRGAAKNIQYF. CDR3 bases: TGCGCCAGCAGCCCGAGCCGGGGGGCTGCCAAAAACATTCAGTACTTC.

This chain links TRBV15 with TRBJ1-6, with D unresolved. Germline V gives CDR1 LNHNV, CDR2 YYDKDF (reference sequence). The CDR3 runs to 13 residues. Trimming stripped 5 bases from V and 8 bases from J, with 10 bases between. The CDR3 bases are TGTGCCACCAGCGATAGGAGGGATTCACCCCTCCACTTT. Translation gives CATSDRRDSPLHF.

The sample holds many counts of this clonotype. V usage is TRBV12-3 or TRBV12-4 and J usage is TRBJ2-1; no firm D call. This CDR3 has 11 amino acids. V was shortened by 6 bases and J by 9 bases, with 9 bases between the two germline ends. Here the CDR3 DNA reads TGTGCCAGCAGCCGAAAGAGTGAGCAGTTCTTC. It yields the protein CASSRKSEQFF.

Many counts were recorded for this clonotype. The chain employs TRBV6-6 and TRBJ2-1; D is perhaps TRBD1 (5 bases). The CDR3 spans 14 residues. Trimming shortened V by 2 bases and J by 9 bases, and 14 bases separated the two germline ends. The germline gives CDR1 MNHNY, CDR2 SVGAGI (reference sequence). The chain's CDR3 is CASSYTLGASEQFF. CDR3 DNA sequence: TGTGCCAGCAGTTACACCTTAGGGGCTAGTGAGCAGTTCTTC.

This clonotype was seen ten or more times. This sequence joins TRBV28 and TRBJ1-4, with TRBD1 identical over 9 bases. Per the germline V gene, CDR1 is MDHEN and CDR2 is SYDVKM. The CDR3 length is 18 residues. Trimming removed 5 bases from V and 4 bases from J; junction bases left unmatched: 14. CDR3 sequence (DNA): TGTGCCAGCAGTCCACACCTAGGGACAGGGAACGGTAATGAAAAACTGTTTTTT. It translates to CASSPHLGTGNGNEKLFF.

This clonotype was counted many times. In nucleotides, the CDR3 is TGTGCCAGCCGAGCTATAGGTCGTGGGGATACGCAGTATTTT. It specifies CASRAIGRGDTQYF. The chain is built from TRBV12-3 or TRBV12-4 and TRBJ2-3; D call uncertain. The CDR3 runs to 14 residues. V was cut by 8 bases and J by 6 bases, with 18 bases left in between.

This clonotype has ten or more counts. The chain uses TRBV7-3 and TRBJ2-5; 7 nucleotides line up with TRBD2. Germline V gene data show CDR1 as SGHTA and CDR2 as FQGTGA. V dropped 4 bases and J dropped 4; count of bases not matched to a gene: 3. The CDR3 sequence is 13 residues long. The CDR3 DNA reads TGTGCCAGCAGCTCTAGCGGAGGAGAGACCCAGTACTTC. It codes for CASSSSGGETQYF.

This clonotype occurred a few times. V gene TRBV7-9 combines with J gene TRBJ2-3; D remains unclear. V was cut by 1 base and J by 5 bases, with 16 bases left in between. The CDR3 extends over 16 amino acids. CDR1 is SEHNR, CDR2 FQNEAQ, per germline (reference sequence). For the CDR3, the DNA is TGTGCCAGCAGCTTAGACCTCTTCACCGAACAAGATACGCAGTATTTT. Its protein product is CASSLDLFTEQDTQYF.

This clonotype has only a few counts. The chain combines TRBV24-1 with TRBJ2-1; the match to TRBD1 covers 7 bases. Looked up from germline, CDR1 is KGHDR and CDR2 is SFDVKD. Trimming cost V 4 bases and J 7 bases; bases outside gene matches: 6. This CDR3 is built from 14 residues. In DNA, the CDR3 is TGTGCCACCAGTGACCAATTACAGGGGAATGAGCAGTTCTTC. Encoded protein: CATSDQLQGNEQFF.

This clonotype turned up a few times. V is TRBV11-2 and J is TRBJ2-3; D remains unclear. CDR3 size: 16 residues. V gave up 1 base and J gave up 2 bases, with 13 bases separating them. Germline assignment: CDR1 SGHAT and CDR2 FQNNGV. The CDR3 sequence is CASSLGILLNTDTQYF. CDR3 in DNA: TGTGCCAGCAGCTTAGGGATACTCCTAAACACAGATACGCAGTATTTT.

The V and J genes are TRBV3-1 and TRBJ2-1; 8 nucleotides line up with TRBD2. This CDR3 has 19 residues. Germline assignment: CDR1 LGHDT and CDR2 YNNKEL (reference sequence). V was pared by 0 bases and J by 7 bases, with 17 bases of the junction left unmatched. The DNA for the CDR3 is TGTGCCAGCAGCCAAGATCACAGCGGGGGAGAATGGGGAAAAAATGAGCAGTTCTTC. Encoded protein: CASSQDHSGGEWGKNEQFF.

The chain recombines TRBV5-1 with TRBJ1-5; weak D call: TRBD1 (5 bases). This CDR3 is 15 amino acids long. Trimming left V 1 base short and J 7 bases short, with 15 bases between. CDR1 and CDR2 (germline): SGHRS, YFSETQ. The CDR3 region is CASSLWWGGDQPQHF. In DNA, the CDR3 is TGCGCCAGCAGCTTGTGGTGGGGCGGGGACCAGCCCCAGCATTTT. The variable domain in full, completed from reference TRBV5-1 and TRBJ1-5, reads KAGVTQTPRYLIKTRGQQVTLSCSPISGHRSVSWYQQTPGQGLQFLFEYFSETQRNKGNFPGRFSGRQFSNSRSEMNVSTLELGDSALYLCASSLWWGGDQPQHFGDGTRLSIL.

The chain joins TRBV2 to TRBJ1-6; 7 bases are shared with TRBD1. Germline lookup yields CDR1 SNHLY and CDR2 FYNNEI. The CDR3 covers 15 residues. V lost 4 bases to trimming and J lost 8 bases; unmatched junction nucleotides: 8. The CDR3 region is CASSAGPGQHSPLHF. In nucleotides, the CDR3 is TGTGCCAGCAGTGCGGGACCGGGACAGCATTCACCCCTCCACTTT.

The chain's CDR3 is CASSLDSGHNSPLHF. The DNA for the CDR3 is TGTGCCAGCAGCTTGGACAGCGGGCATAATTCACCCCTCCACTTT. The chain couples TRBV7-2 to TRBJ1-6; D is possibly TRBD1 (6 bases). Germline lookup yields CDR1 SGHTA and CDR2 FQGNSA. The CDR3 has 15 residues. V was clipped by 3 bases and J by 5 bases, with 11 bases between them. The entire variable domain, with the rest obtained from reference TRBV7-2 and TRBJ1-6, is as follows: GAGVSQSPSNKVTEKGKDVELRCDPISGHTALYWYRQSLGQGLEFLIYFQGNSAPDKSGLPSDRFSAERTGGSVSTLTIQRTQQEDSAVYLCASSLDSGHNSPLHFGNGTRLTVT.

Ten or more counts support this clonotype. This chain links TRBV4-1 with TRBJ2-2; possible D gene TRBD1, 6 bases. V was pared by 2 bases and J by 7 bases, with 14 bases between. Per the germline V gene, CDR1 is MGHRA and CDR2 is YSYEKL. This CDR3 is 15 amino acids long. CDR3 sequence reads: CASSQLLAGVGELFF. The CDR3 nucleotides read TGCGCCAGCAGCCAACTCCTTGCAGGGGTCGGGGAGCTGTTTTTT.

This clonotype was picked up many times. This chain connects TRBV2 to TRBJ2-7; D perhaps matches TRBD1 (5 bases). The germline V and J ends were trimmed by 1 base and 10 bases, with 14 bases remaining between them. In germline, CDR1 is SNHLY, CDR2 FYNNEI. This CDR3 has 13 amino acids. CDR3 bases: TGTGCCAGCAGTGAAGAAAGGACACTAAACCAGTACTTC. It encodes CASSEERTLNQYF.

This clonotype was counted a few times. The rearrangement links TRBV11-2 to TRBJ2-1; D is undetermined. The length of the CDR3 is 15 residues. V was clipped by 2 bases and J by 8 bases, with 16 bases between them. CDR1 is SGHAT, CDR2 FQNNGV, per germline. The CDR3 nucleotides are TGTGCCAGCAGCTTATTCCGATCTATGTCGGATGAGCAGTTCTTC. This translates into CASSLFRSMSDEQFF.

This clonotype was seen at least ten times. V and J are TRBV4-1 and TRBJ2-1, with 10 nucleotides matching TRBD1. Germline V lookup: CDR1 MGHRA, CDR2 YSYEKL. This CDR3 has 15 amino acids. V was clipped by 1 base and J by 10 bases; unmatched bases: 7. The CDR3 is CASSQVDRGPLEQFF. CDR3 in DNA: TGCGCCAGCAGCCAAGTCGACAGGGGGCCTTTGGAGCAGTTCTTC.